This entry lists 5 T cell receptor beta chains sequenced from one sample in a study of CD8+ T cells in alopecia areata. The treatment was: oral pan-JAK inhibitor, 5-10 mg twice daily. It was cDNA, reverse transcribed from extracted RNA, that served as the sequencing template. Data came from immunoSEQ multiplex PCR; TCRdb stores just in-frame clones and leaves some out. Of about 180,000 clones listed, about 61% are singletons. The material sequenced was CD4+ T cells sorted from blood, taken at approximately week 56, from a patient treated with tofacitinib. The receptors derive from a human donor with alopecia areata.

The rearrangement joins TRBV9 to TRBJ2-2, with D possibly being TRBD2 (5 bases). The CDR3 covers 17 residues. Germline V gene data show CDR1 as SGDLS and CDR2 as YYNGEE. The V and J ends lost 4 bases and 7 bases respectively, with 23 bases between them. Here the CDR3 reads CASSFEALSERGGELFF. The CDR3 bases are TGTGCCAGCAGCTTCGAGGCCCTGAGCGAACGGGGCGGGGAGCTGTTTTTT.

The CDR3 region has the DNA TGTGCCAGCAGCTTAGCGGTTGGATTGGACTACAATGAGCAGTTCTTC. Translated: CASSLAVGLDYNEQFF. The rearrangement uses TRBV7-9 and TRBJ2-1; D remains unclear. This CDR3 is 16 amino acids long. CDR1 and CDR2 (germline): SEHNR, FQNEAQ (reference sequence). Trimming shortened V by 0 bases and J by 3 bases, and 12 bases separated the two germline ends.

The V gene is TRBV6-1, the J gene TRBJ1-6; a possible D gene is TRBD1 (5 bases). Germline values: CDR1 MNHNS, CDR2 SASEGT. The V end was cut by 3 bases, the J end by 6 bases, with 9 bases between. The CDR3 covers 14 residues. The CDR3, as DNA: TGTGCCAGCAGTGAGGCTCAGGGTAATTCACCCCTCCACTTT. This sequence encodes CASSEAQGNSPLHF.

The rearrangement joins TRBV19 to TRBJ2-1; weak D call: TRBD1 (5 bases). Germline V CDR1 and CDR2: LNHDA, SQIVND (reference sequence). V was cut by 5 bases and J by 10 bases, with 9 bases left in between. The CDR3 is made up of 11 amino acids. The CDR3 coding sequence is TGTGCCAGTAGTTACCGGACAGAGCAGTTCTTC. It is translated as CASSYRTEQFF.

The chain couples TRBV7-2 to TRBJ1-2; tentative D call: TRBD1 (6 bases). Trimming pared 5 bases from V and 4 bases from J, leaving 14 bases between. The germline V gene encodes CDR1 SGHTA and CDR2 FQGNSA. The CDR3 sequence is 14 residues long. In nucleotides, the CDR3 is TGTGCCAGCAGCGTGCCCGACAGGACCTATGGCTACACCTTC. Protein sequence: CASSVPDRTYGYTF. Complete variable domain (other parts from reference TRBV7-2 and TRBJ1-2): GAGVSQSPSNKVTEKGKDVELRCDPISGHTALYWYRQSLGQGLEFLIYFQGNSAPDKSGLPSDRFSAERTGGSVSTLTIQRTQQEDSAVYLCASSVPDRTYGYTFGSGTRLTVV.